This section outlines one T cell receptor beta chain sequence together with its context. The CDR3 is 15 residues long. Germline V CDR1 and CDR2: MGHDK, SYGVNS. The V end was cut by 7 bases, the J end by 0 bases, with 15 bases between. TCRdb keeps only in-frame clones here, not all; method: immunoSEQ multiplex PCR. The repertoire holds 120,000 or so clones, roughly 86% seen once, with over 9.5% in the top ten. These data come from a study of T cell responses to AZD1222 COVID-19 vaccine. This receptor was obtained from an adult in good health. The starting material was peripheral blood, obtained on day 0 of AZD1222 vaccination. The J gene is TRBJ1-1, the V gene TRBV25-1; D gene ambiguous. The CDR3 DNA is TGTGCCAGCACCCCCCCGGGGAACCTGAACACTGAAGCTTTCTTT. Translated, it gives CASTPPGNLNTEAFF.